Shown below are 16 T cell receptor beta chains from a single sample sequenced in a study of human T cells and chemical hapten exposure. The time point is: patch test 1, 2 weeks after DPC sensitization. As to treatment: therapeutic diphenylcyclopropenone sensitization with weekly scalp DPC. TCRdb processed the RACE reads anew with MiXCR; each CDR3 protein has one entry. The table lists 370,000 or so distinct CDR3 sequences, nearly 5% of them singletons, with about 2.1% in the top ten. Specimen: whole blood, collected in connection with sensitization to the hapten diphenylcyclopropenone (DPC). These receptors were taken from a woman aged 50 to 60 with alopecia areata. Some clones in this sample may be carry-over from other donors' samples.

This sequence joins TRBV3-1 and TRBJ1-6; D is unresolved. Germline-derived CDR1 and CDR2 are LGHDT and YNNKEL (reference sequence). This CDR3 is built from 15 residues. The V gene lost 5 bases and the J gene lost 2 bases, with 10 bases spanning the gap. The CDR3 nucleotides read TGTGCCAGCAGCTCAGGTGGGGCCTATAATTCACCCCTCCACTTT. Translation: CASSSGGAYNSPLHF.

The chain carries TRBV5-6 and TRBJ2-5; 8 positions agree with TRBD2. The CDR3 length is 15 residues. CDR1 is SGHDT, CDR2 YYEEEE, per germline. Trimming cost V 0 bases and J 7 bases; bases outside gene matches: 8. In DNA, the CDR3 is TGTGCCAGCAGCTTGGACGGGAGGGCCGCCGGGACCCAGTACTTC. Its protein is CASSLDGRAAGTQYF.

This clonotype occurred a few times. The V call is TRBV5-6, the J call TRBJ1-1, with D uncertain. Trimming took off 3 bases at V and 2 bases at J, with 8 bases between the two ends. The CDR3 loop spans 13 amino acids. Germline lookup yields CDR1 SGHDT and CDR2 YYEEEE. As DNA, the CDR3 is TGTGCCAGCAGCTCCTCTTATAACACTGAAGCTTTCTTT. It encodes CASSSSYNTEAFF.

The V call is TRBV20-1, the J call TRBJ2-6, with a weak D call TRBD1 (5 bases). Trimming left V 6 bases short and J 4 bases short, with 13 bases between. This CDR3 has 14 amino acids. Germline CDR1 and CDR2: DFQATT and SNEGSKA (reference sequence). CDR3 amino acids: CSANQGSGANVLTF. The CDR3, as DNA: TGCAGTGCAAACCAGGGCTCCGGGGCCAACGTCCTGACTTTC.

This clonotype occurred a few times. The chain links TRBV2 to TRBJ1-2, with D possibly being TRBD1 (5 bases). The CDR3 has 11 residues. Germline CDR1 and CDR2: SNHLY and FYNNEI. V lost 6 bases and J 8 bases, leaving 10 bases between the germline ends. The CDR3 sequence is CASRERGGYTF. In DNA form, the CDR3 reads TGTGCCAGCAGGGAGAGGGGAGGCTACACCTTC. The variable domain in full, with the rest retrieved from reference TRBV2 and TRBJ1-2, is EPEVTQTPSHQVTQMGQEVILRCVPISNHLYFYWYRQILGQKVEFLVSFYNNEISEKSEIFDDQFSVERPDGSNFTLKIRSTKLEDSAMYFCASRERGGYTFGSGTRLTVV.

Concerning this clonotype: Possible read error: a much larger clone is one base away. The chain has TRBV2 and TRBJ1-2; D ambiguous. V was cut by 5 bases and J by 8 bases, with 18 bases left in between. Germline values: CDR1 SNHLY, CDR2 FYNNEI. CDR3 size: 14 residues. The CDR3 loop reads CASSKVLTKRGYTF. CDR3 sequence (DNA): TGTGCCAGCAGTAAGGTCCTTACCAAGCGGGGCTACACCTTC.

The table lists this clonotype with a few counts. The chain employs TRBV30 and TRBJ1-2; possible D gene TRBD1, 5 bases. CDR1 is GTSNPN and CDR2 is SVGIG in the germline V gene (reference sequence). The CDR3 contains 14 residues. Trimming took 1 base from V and 7 from J, leaving 16 bases between them. The CDR3 DNA reads as TGTGCCTGGAGTGCCCAGGGTTTTAGAATTGGCTACACCTTC. Translated, it gives CAWSAQGFRIGYTF.

This clonotype has only a few counts. The chain employs TRBV6-2 or TRBV6-3 and TRBJ2-5, with D perhaps TRBD2 (6 bases). The V gene's germline CDR1 is MNHEY and CDR2 SVGEGT. Trimming removed 7 bases at V and 2 bases at J, with 11 bases between. This CDR3 spans 13 amino acids. The CDR3 DNA follows: TGTGCCAGCACGACCGGGACTCAAGAGACCCAGTACTTC. Residues: CASTTGTQETQYF.

This clonotype was detected many times. The chain links TRBV28 to TRBJ1-1; D gene ambiguous. This CDR3 is 11 amino acids long. The V end lost 4 bases, the J end lost 5 bases, and 5 bases lay between the germline ends. Germline V gene sequence: CDR1 MDHEN, CDR2 SYDVKM. CDR3 in DNA: TGTGCCAGCAGTTGGAGGACTGAAGCTTTCTTT. Protein product: CASSWRTEAFF.

This clonotype was detected ten times or more. The rearrangement uses TRBV10-2 and TRBJ2-3; 8 positions match TRBD2. The CDR3 contains 15 residues. Germline loops: CDR1 WSHSY, CDR2 SAAADI. Unmatched junction bases numbered 6, after V lost 5 bases and J lost 2 bases. DNA of the CDR3: TGCGCCAGCAGTCATCCAGCGGGAGTCACAGATACGCAGTATTTT. Encoded protein: CASSHPAGVTDTQYF.

This clonotype came up a few times. The CDR3 DNA is TGTGCCACTGGGTGGGGTACGGATCAGCCCCAGCATTTT. It yields the protein CATGWGTDQPQHF. The rearrangement joins TRBV27 to TRBJ1-5, with D unresolved. CDR1 is MNHEY, CDR2 SMNVEV, per germline (reference sequence). This CDR3 contains 13 residues. V lost 10 bases and J lost 5, with 15 bases in between.

This clonotype was detected many times. The chain links TRBV6-5 to TRBJ2-1; tentative D call: TRBD1 (6 bases). This CDR3 comprises 14 residues. The V gene lost 4 bases and the J gene lost 4 bases, with 11 bases spanning the gap. CDR1 and CDR2 from the germline V gene are MNHEY and SVGAGI. The CDR3 DNA is TGTGCCAGCAGTTCCCCGGACAGATACAATGAGCAGTTCTTC. Translated, it gives CASSSPDRYNEQFF.

This clonotype was seen ten or more times. This rearrangement joins TRBV12-3 or TRBV12-4 to TRBJ2-3; D possibly corresponds to TRBD2 (6 bases). V was cut by 1 base and J by 2 bases, with 10 bases left in between. The CDR3 extends over 15 amino acids. The CDR3, as DNA: TGTGCCAGCAGTTTAGGCGGGGCAGCCACAGATACGCAGTATTTT. Its protein is CASSLGGAATDTQYF.

The chain combines TRBV11-2 with TRBJ2-3; D not resolved. Trimming pared 4 bases from V and 2 bases from J, leaving 10 bases between. Germline V gene data show CDR1 as SGHAT and CDR2 as FQNNGV. CDR3 length: 14 residues. The chain's CDR3 is CASSSAGSTDTQYF. The CDR3 nucleotides are TGTGCCAGCAGCTCGGCCGGATCCACAGATACGCAGTATTTT.

This clonotype was seen at least ten times. The V and J genes are TRBV7-9 and TRBJ2-4, with 8 nucleotides matching TRBD2. The CDR3 length is 16 residues. Germline V gene sequence: CDR1 SEHNR, CDR2 FQNEAQ (reference sequence). J lost 7 bases, V lost 5 bases, and 13 bases had no gene match. This CDR3 reads CASSTTSGPAWNIQYF. The CDR3 DNA sequence: TGTGCCAGCAGCACCACTAGCGGTCCTGCCTGGAACATTCAGTACTTC. Using reference TRBV7-9 and TRBJ2-4 for the parts outside the CDR3, the full variable domain is DTGVSQNPRHKITKRGQNVTFRCDPISEHNRLYWYRQTLGQGPEFLTYFQNEAQLEKSRLLSDRFSAERPKGSFSTLEIQRTEQGDSAMYLCASSTTSGPAWNIQYFGAGTRLSVL.

This clonotype was observed a handful of times. The chain links TRBV14 to TRBJ2-1; D is uncertain. Germline V gene lookup returns CDR1 SGHDN and CDR2 FVKESK. The CDR3 has 14 amino acids. The V end lost 1 base, the J end lost 10 bases, and 14 bases lay between the germline ends. CDR3 protein: CASSQGGGVPEQFF. The CDR3 nucleotides are TGTGCCAGCAGCCAAGGGGGTGGAGTGCCCGAGCAGTTCTTC.